This T cell receptor (beta chain) came from a study of blood T cell repertoires in COVID-19. Measured with immunoSEQ multiplex PCR; TCRdb has only the in-frame clones, and not every one. This repertoire shows 80,000 to 130,000 clones, 65% to 90% found once; its top ten account for roughly 2.6%. The V end lost 5 bases, the J end lost 2 bases, and 13 bases lay between the germline ends. The CDR3 has 14 amino acids. Germline values: CDR1 SGHVS, CDR2 FQNEAQ. Sequenced: PBMCs or T cells enriched from blood (not recorded which). The TCR comes from a woman aged 50 to 65 who had recovered from COVID-19. The gene calls are TRBV7-8 and TRBJ2-7; maybe TRBD2 (6 bases). The CDR3 region is CASSAGTPAYEQYF. The CDR3 nucleotides read TGTGCCAGCAGCGCGGGGACCCCAGCCTACGAGCAGTACTTC.